This T cell receptor beta chain was captured in a study of blood T cell repertoires in COVID-19. Looking at the study overall: In each case, the material was cDNA or gDNA derived from T cells, B-cell-depleted T cells, or PBMCs.

Assay: immunoSEQ multiplex PCR; the TCRdb copy retains only in-frame clones and omits some. The sample includes some 120,000 clones, about nine tenths seen only once; the top ten take 1.5% to 2%. The specimen was peripheral blood. This TCR derives from a human donor with active COVID-19. The donor label of this sample is uncertain.

The CDR3 coding sequence is TGTGCCAGTGTACGGACAGGGGGAGGTACCTACAATGAGCAGTTCTTC. Translated: CASVRTGGGTYNEQFF. The chain has TRBV19 and TRBJ2-1, with 10 bases fitting TRBD1. The V and J ends lost 8 bases and 2 bases, in that order; junction bases with no gene match: 9. This CDR3 has 16 residues. Germline values: CDR1 LNHDA, CDR2 SQIVND (reference sequence).